Listed below are T cell receptor beta chains from one sample, sequenced in a study of T cells in localized non-small cell lung cancer. Only in-frame clones appear in the TCRdb table, and some are missing; sequencing was by immunoSEQ multiplex PCR. The table includes tens of thousands of clones, over 75% detected once. The sequencing used peripheral blood, collected before any cancer treatment. Source of these receptors: an older male donor with stage III lung adenocarcinoma. The CDR3 runs from the conserved cysteine through the conserved F or W. The D gene is left open where the match is weak. The listing skips clone size in some rows; elsewhere it reads once, few, many or a size class.

D gene: .; V gene: TRBV11-2; clone size: .; CDR3 length: 18; J gene: TRBJ2-7; CDR3 DNA: TGTGCCAGCAGCTTTGGGCATCGGCGGGGGCGAAGCTCCTACGAGCAGTACTTC; CDR3 protein: CASSFGHRRGRSSYEQYF
D gene: .; V gene: TRBV6-1; clone size: .; CDR3 length: 14; J gene: TRBJ1-5; CDR3 DNA: TGTGCCAGCAGTGATTGGAACGTAGATCAGCCCCAGCATTTT; CDR3 protein: CASSDWNVDQPQHF
D gene: .; V gene: TRBV4-1; clone size: .; CDR3 length: 14; J gene: TRBJ2-2; CDR3 DNA: TGCGCCAGCAGCCAAGAAATCGGGAGCGGGGAGCTGTTTTTT; CDR3 protein: CASSQEIGSGELFF
D gene: TRBD1; V gene: TRBV28; clone size: .; CDR3 length: 21; J gene: TRBJ2-6; CDR3 DNA: TGTGCCAGCAGTTTAGGGGAGTTAGGGGGCATAGAGAGCTCTGGGGCCAACGTCCTGACTTTC; CDR3 protein: CASSLGELGGIESSGANVLTF
D gene: .; V gene: TRBV7-3; clone size: .; CDR3 length: 14; J gene: TRBJ2-3; CDR3 DNA: TGTGCCAGCAGCTTAGTGCTGGGAGCAGATACGCAGTATTTT; CDR3 protein: CASSLVLGADTQYF
D gene: .; V gene: TRBV4-1; clone size: once; CDR3 length: 17; J gene: TRBJ2-3; CDR3 DNA: TGCGCCAGCAGCCAAGATTGGGGGCAGGGGAAAAGAGATACGCAGTATTTT; CDR3 protein: CASSQDWGQGKRDTQYF
D gene: .; V gene: TRBV7-9; clone size: .; CDR3 length: 17; J gene: TRBJ2-2; CDR3 DNA: TGTGCCAGCAGCTTAGCCCACCTAATACCAGGGACCGGGGAGCTGTTTTTT; CDR3 protein: CASSLAHLIPGTGELFF
D gene: TRBD2; V gene: TRBV11-2; clone size: once; CDR3 length: 14; J gene: TRBJ2-3; CDR3 DNA: TGTGCCTGGGGCCTAGCGGGGAACACAGATACGCAGTATTTT; CDR3 protein: CAWGLAGNTDTQYF
D gene: TRBD1; V gene: TRBV7-2; clone size: .; CDR3 length: 15; J gene: TRBJ1-1; CDR3 DNA: TGTGCCAGCAGCCCAGGGACAGGGGGAGACACTGAAGCTTTCTTT; CDR3 protein: CASSPGTGGDTEAFF
D gene: .; V gene: TRBV25-1; clone size: few; CDR3 length: 15; J gene: TRBJ2-1; CDR3 DNA: TGTGCCAGCAGTGACGGCTCAAGGGGCGTCAATGAGCAGTTCTTC; CDR3 protein: CASSDGSRGVNEQFF
D gene: .; V gene: TRBV2; clone size: .; CDR3 length: 15; J gene: TRBJ1-6; CDR3 DNA: TGTGCCAGCAGTGAATACAGCAGATCCAATTCACCCCTCCACTTT; CDR3 protein: CASSEYSRSNSPLHF
D gene: TRBD1; V gene: TRBV30; clone size: few; CDR3 length: 14; J gene: TRBJ1-4; CDR3 DNA: TGTGCCTGCACTAAGGGACAGGGTCGTGAAAAACTGTTTTTT; CDR3 protein: CACTKGQGREKLFF
D gene: .; V gene: TRBV4-1; clone size: .; CDR3 length: 15; J gene: TRBJ1-6; CDR3 DNA: TGCGCCAGCAGCCAAGGGAGCTCCTATAATTCACCCCTCCACTTT; CDR3 protein: CASSQGSSYNSPLHF
D gene: TRBD1; V gene: TRBV11-3; clone size: .; CDR3 length: 15; J gene: TRBJ2-7; CDR3 DNA: TGTGCCAGCAGCCCCTCGGGGACAGGGACCTACGAGCAGTACTTC; CDR3 protein: CASSPSGTGTYEQYF
D gene: .; V gene: TRBV18; clone size: .; CDR3 length: 13; J gene: TRBJ2-1; CDR3 DNA: TGTGCCAGCTCACCTATCACTCCCAATGAGCAGTTCTTC; CDR3 protein: CASSPITPNEQFF
D gene: .; V gene: TRBV19; clone size: .; CDR3 length: 15; J gene: TRBJ2-6; CDR3 DNA: TGTGCCAGTAGTAAGGACAGCTCTGGGGCCAACGTCCTGACTTTC; CDR3 protein: CASSKDSSGANVLTF
D gene: .; V gene: TRBV18; clone size: once; CDR3 length: 13; J gene: TRBJ2-2; CDR3 DNA: TGTGCCAGCTCAGTATTGGGAGACGGGGAGCTGTTTTTT; CDR3 protein: CASSVLGDGELFF
D gene: .; V gene: TRBV19; clone size: .; CDR3 length: 17; J gene: TRBJ2-6; CDR3 DNA: TGTGCCAGTAGTAGGCCGCGGCGGGATCCTGGGGCCAACGTCCTGACTTTC; CDR3 protein: CASSRPRRDPGANVLTF
D gene: .; V gene: TRBV28; clone size: .; CDR3 length: 14; J gene: TRBJ1-1; CDR3 DNA: TGTGCCAGCAGTTTCGGCCTCGGGGGGGGTGAAGCTTTCTTT; CDR3 protein: CASSFGLGGGEAFF
D gene: .; V gene: TRBV10-2; clone size: .; CDR3 length: 13; J gene: TRBJ2-1; CDR3 DNA: TGCGCCAGCACTAAGGGAGGTTGGGATGAGCAGTTCTTC; CDR3 protein: CASTKGGWDEQFF
D gene: .; V gene: TRBV4-1; clone size: .; CDR3 length: 14; J gene: TRBJ1-5; CDR3 DNA: TGCGCCAGCAGTCCCTGGGGCAGCAATCAGCCCCAGCATTTT; CDR3 protein: CASSPWGSNQPQHF
D gene: .; V gene: TRBV10-3; clone size: once; CDR3 length: 13; J gene: TRBJ2-1; CDR3 DNA: TGTGCCATCACGGGGGTACACGGGAATGAGCAGTTCTTC; CDR3 protein: CAITGVHGNEQFF
D gene: .; V gene: TRBV19; clone size: .; CDR3 length: 15; J gene: TRBJ1-1; CDR3 DNA: TGTGCCAGTAGTATTAATATTCCGGGCAGGGATGAAGCTTTCTTT; CDR3 protein: CASSINIPGRDEAFF
D gene: TRBD1; V gene: TRBV5-1; clone size: .; CDR3 length: 14; J gene: TRBJ2-7; CDR3 DNA: TGCGCCAGCAGCCACGGACAGGTCCGTTGGGAGCAGTACTTC; CDR3 protein: CASSHGQVRWEQYF
D gene: .; V gene: TRBV5-4; clone size: .; CDR3 length: 15; J gene: TRBJ2-1; CDR3 DNA: TGTGCCAGCAGCTTGGGAGGGGACTCTTTAAATGAGCAGTTCTTC; CDR3 protein: CASSLGGDSLNEQFF
D gene: .; V gene: TRBV10-3; clone size: .; CDR3 length: 15; J gene: TRBJ2-3; CDR3 DNA: TGTGCCATCAGTGAGGGGCCAGCTAGCACAGATACGCAGTATTTT; CDR3 protein: CAISEGPASTDTQYF
D gene: .; V gene: TRBV10-1; clone size: .; CDR3 length: 14; J gene: TRBJ2-4; CDR3 DNA: TGCGCCAGCAGTGAAACGGGGATGAGAGACATTCAGTACTTC; CDR3 protein: CASSETGMRDIQYF
D gene: TRBD1; V gene: TRBV7-9; clone size: .; CDR3 length: 16; J gene: TRBJ2-3; CDR3 DNA: TGTGCCAGCAGCCTATGGGACAGGGAGTACACAGATACGCAGTATTTT; CDR3 protein: CASSLWDREYTDTQYF
D gene: .; V gene: TRBV19; clone size: few; CDR3 length: 14; J gene: TRBJ1-2; CDR3 DNA: TGTGCCAGTAGTATAACAGGAATTAACTATGGCTACACCTTC; CDR3 protein: CASSITGINYGYTF
D gene: TRBD1; V gene: TRBV19; clone size: .; CDR3 length: 17; J gene: TRBJ1-1; CDR3 DNA: TGTGCCAGTAGCACGCGACTGGGGACAGGGGAGAACACTGAAGCTTTCTTT; CDR3 protein: CASSTRLGTGENTEAFF
D gene: .; V gene: TRBV29-1; clone size: .; CDR3 length: 13; J gene: TRBJ1-1; CDR3 DNA: TGCAGCGGGAGACAGGATTGGAACACTGAAGCTTTCTTT; CDR3 protein: CSGRQDWNTEAFF
D gene: TRBD1; V gene: TRBV19; clone size: .; CDR3 length: 17; J gene: TRBJ1-5; CDR3 DNA: TGTGCCAGTAGTACTGGGACAGGGGGGATTTTGAATCAGCCCCAGCATTTT; CDR3 protein: CASSTGTGGILNQPQHF
D gene: TRBD1; V gene: TRBV4-1; clone size: .; CDR3 length: 15; J gene: TRBJ2-4; CDR3 DNA: TGCGCCAGCAGCCAAGAGAGGGGGCGTGAATACATTCAGTACTTC; CDR3 protein: CASSQERGREYIQYF
D gene: .; V gene: TRBV7-8; clone size: .; CDR3 length: 13; J gene: TRBJ2-7; CDR3 DNA: TGTGCCAGCAGCTTCCAGGGCTCTGGAGAGCAGTACTTC; CDR3 protein: CASSFQGSGEQYF
D gene: .; V gene: TRBV7-9; clone size: .; CDR3 length: 14; J gene: TRBJ1-1; CDR3 DNA: TGTGCCAGCAGCTTTGGCGGATATAACACTGAAGCTTTCTTT; CDR3 protein: CASSFGGYNTEAFF
D gene: .; V gene: TRBV7-2; clone size: .; CDR3 length: 14; J gene: TRBJ2-1; CDR3 DNA: TGTGCCAGCAGCTTAGTAGGGGTATACAATGAGCAGTTCTTC; CDR3 protein: CASSLVGVYNEQFF
D gene: .; V gene: TRBV11-1; clone size: .; CDR3 length: 14; J gene: TRBJ1-4; CDR3 DNA: TGTGCCAGCAGCCCAGATGGGGCTAATGAAAAACTGTTTTTT; CDR3 protein: CASSPDGANEKLFF
D gene: TRBD2; V gene: TRBV5-1; clone size: .; CDR3 length: 15; J gene: TRBJ2-1; CDR3 DNA: TGCGCCAGCAGCGAAACTAGCGGATCCTACAATGAGCAGTTCTTC; CDR3 protein: CASSETSGSYNEQFF
D gene: .; V gene: TRBV2; clone size: .; CDR3 length: 12; J gene: TRBJ2-7; CDR3 DNA: TGTGCCAGCAGGGGAGATAGGAACGAGCAGTACTTC; CDR3 protein: CASRGDRNEQYF
D gene: TRBD2; V gene: TRBV9; clone size: .; CDR3 length: 17; J gene: TRBJ2-3; CDR3 DNA: TGTGCCAGCAGCGTAGCTGTGGGGGCGGGAGGGGGAGATACGCAGTATTTT; CDR3 protein: CASSVAVGAGGGDTQYF
D gene: .; V gene: TRBV30; clone size: .; CDR3 length: 13; J gene: TRBJ2-2; CDR3 DNA: TGTGCCTGGAGTGTGGGTAACACCGGGGAGCTGTTTTTT; CDR3 protein: CAWSVGNTGELFF
D gene: TRBD1; V gene: TRBV15; clone size: .; CDR3 length: 13; J gene: TRBJ1-2; CDR3 DNA: TGTGCCACCAGCCTGAGGACAGGGCAGGGCTACACCTTC; CDR3 protein: CATSLRTGQGYTF
D gene: .; V gene: TRBV25-1; clone size: .; CDR3 length: 15; J gene: TRBJ1-1; CDR3 DNA: TGTGCCAGCGGGGGCAGGGGCCAGACGAACACTGAAGCTTTCTTT; CDR3 protein: CASGGRGQTNTEAFF
D gene: TRBD1; V gene: TRBV5-1; clone size: .; CDR3 length: 15; J gene: TRBJ2-2; CDR3 DNA: TGCGCCAGCGGTCCTCAGCCAGGGGGACCCGGGGAGCTGTTTTTT; CDR3 protein: CASGPQPGGPGELFF
D gene: TRBD2; V gene: TRBV5-4; clone size: .; CDR3 length: 18; J gene: TRBJ2-1; CDR3 DNA: TGTGCCAGCAGCTTGGAGCTAGCGGAGTTTAGCTCCTACAATGAGCAGTTCTTC; CDR3 protein: CASSLELAEFSSYNEQFF
D gene: .; V gene: TRBV5-4; clone size: .; CDR3 length: 16; J gene: TRBJ1-1; CDR3 DNA: TGTGCCAGCAGCTTGTTTACGTGGGCCCAAAACACTGAAGCTTTCTTT; CDR3 protein: CASSLFTWAQNTEAFF
D gene: .; V gene: TRBV5-6; clone size: .; CDR3 length: 14; J gene: TRBJ2-5; CDR3 DNA: TGTGCCAGCAGCTTGGTAACAGGCAAAGAGACCCAGTACTTC; CDR3 protein: CASSLVTGKETQYF
D gene: TRBD1; V gene: TRBV5-1; clone size: .; CDR3 length: 14; J gene: TRBJ1-6; CDR3 DNA: TGCGCCAGCAGCTTAGACAGGGTAATTTCACCCCTCCACTTT; CDR3 protein: CASSLDRVISPLHF
D gene: .; V gene: TRBV4-1; clone size: .; CDR3 length: 14; J gene: TRBJ2-3; CDR3 DNA: TGCGCCAGCAGCCGAGACAGGTACACAGATACGCAGTATTTT; CDR3 protein: CASSRDRYTDTQYF
D gene: TRBD1; V gene: TRBV27; clone size: few; CDR3 length: 15; J gene: TRBJ2-1; CDR3 DNA: TGTGCCAGCAGTTTATCGTGGGACAGATACAATGAGCAGTTCTTC; CDR3 protein: CASSLSWDRYNEQFF
D gene: .; V gene: TRBV29-1; clone size: few; CDR3 length: 12; J gene: TRBJ1-1; CDR3 DNA: TGCAGCGTTGTTGACGGGGACACTGAAGCTTTCTTT; CDR3 protein: CSVVDGDTEAFF
D gene: .; V gene: TRBV5-5; clone size: few; CDR3 length: 16; J gene: TRBJ1-3; CDR3 DNA: TGTGCCAGCAGCCAATTCGACTGGGGGTCTGGAAACACCATATATTTT; CDR3 protein: CASSQFDWGSGNTIYF
D gene: .; V gene: TRBV11-1; clone size: .; CDR3 length: 14; J gene: TRBJ2-2; CDR3 DNA: TGTGCCAGCAGCCGCCCAGCTAGCACCGGGGAGCTGTTTTTT; CDR3 protein: CASSRPASTGELFF
D gene: .; V gene: TRBV9; clone size: .; CDR3 length: 19; J gene: TRBJ1-1; CDR3 DNA: TGTGCCAGCAGCGTAGATCCAGGGAACCAACGTCGGTCGGGTACTGAAGCTTTCTTT; CDR3 protein: CASSVDPGNQRRSGTEAFF
D gene: TRBD2; V gene: TRBV6-1; clone size: .; CDR3 length: 15; J gene: TRBJ2-3; CDR3 DNA: TGTGCCAGCAGTGCTCAGCGGGGGCCGTTAGATACGCAGTATTTT; CDR3 protein: CASSAQRGPLDTQYF
D gene: TRBD1; V gene: TRBV6-5; clone size: .; CDR3 length: 15; J gene: TRBJ1-1; CDR3 DNA: TGTGCCAGCAGGCCCCAGACAGGGTGGGACACTGAAGCTTTCTTT; CDR3 protein: CASRPQTGWDTEAFF
D gene: .; V gene: TRBV7-9; clone size: .; CDR3 length: 15; J gene: TRBJ2-1; CDR3 DNA: TGTGCCAGCAGCGATAGTTTGGTATCCGACAATGAGCAGTTCTTC; CDR3 protein: CASSDSLVSDNEQFF